The subject of this entry is one T cell receptor beta chain. The antigen is not known. TCRdb recomputed calls from the 5' RACE reads with MiXCR, one row per CDR3 protein. The sample carries roughly 750,000 distinct CDR3 sequences, around 20% recorded once. CDR1 is DFQATT and CDR2 is SNEGSKA in the germline V gene (reference sequence). This CDR3 comprises 14 residues. V shed 4 bases and J 6 bases; nucleotides not matched to a gene: 9. Each donor was a healthy Caucasian. This record belongs to a study of identical twins. Study conclusions and caveats: With monozygotic twins, out-of-frame TCR alpha sharing exceeded what models estimated.

This sample was shared with a second study, whose subject was T cells expressing NK-cell markers.

This sequence originates from a young woman in good health. This rearrangement joins TRBV20-1 to TRBJ2-3, with TRBD1 matching over 8 bases. Sample: PBMCs. This chain's CDR3 is CSAIRTGLDDTQYF. DNA of the CDR3: TGCAGTGCTATACGGACAGGGCTTGACGATACGCAGTATTTT.